These 22 T cell receptor beta chains were sequenced from one sample in a study of cytomegalovirus exposure and HLA in healthy donors. PCR amplification relied on 60 Vbeta primers (plus 13 Jbeta primers). Libraries were prepared by immunoSEQ multiplex PCR; TCRdb keeps only in-frame clonotypes and omits some of them. The data show 200,000 or so clones, 70% to 80% seen once. Sequenced sample: PBMCs. The origin of the receptors is a male donor in good health and CMV-seropositive.

CDR3 residues: CASSYALAGGPDTQYF. CDR3 in DNA: TGTGCCAGCAGTTACGCGCTAGCGGGAGGGCCAGATACGCAGTATTTT. The chain couples TRBV6-5 to TRBJ2-3, with TRBD2 matching over 12 bases. This CDR3 is 16 amino acids long. Germline trimming cut 2 bases from V and 4 bases from J; bases unmatched to any gene: 4. Germline V gene data show CDR1 as MNHEY and CDR2 as SVGAGI.

The J gene is TRBJ1-2, the V gene TRBV27, with D tentatively TRBD1 (6 bases). Germline loops: CDR1 MNHEY, CDR2 SMNVEV (reference sequence). V dropped 6 bases and J dropped 7 bases, with 15 bases sitting between them. CDR3 length: 13 residues. The CDR3 DNA is TGTGCCAGCAGCTCACAGGGAGTAGGTGGCTACACCTTC. This translates into CASSSQGVGGYTF.

The genes are TRBV5-1 and TRBJ1-6; D is possibly TRBD1 (5 bases). There are 16 residues in the CDR3. Trimming cost V 5 bases and J 4 bases, with 16 bases left between them. Germline-derived CDR1 and CDR2 are SGHRS and YFSETQ. CDR3 region: CASSSMTRGYNSPLHF. The DNA of the CDR3 is TGCGCCAGCAGTAGCATGACTAGGGGATATAATTCACCCCTCCACTTT. The entire variable domain, with the rest obtained from reference TRBV5-1 and TRBJ1-6, is as follows: KAGVTQTPRYLIKTRGQQVTLSCSPISGHRSVSWYQQTPGQGLQFLFEYFSETQRNKGNFPGRFSGRQFSNSRSEMNVSTLELGDSALYLCASSSMTRGYNSPLHFGNGTRLTVT.

The chain carries TRBV5-1 and TRBJ1-1; no reliable D call. This CDR3 contains 13 residues. Looked up from germline, CDR1 is SGHRS and CDR2 is YFSETQ. V lost 1 base and J lost 4, with 8 bases in between. This chain's CDR3 is CASSLNSFTEAFF. In DNA, the CDR3 is TGCGCCAGCAGCTTGAACAGCTTCACTGAAGCTTTCTTT.

This clone was observed many times. CDR3 bases: TGTGCCAGCAGTTACTCAAGGACAGGAGGAAACTATGGCTACACCTTC. It is translated as CASSYSRTGGNYGYTF. The chain combines TRBV6-5 with TRBJ1-2, with 7 bases matching TRBD1. Losses at the gene ends were 0 bases for V and 2 bases for J; bases not matched to a gene: 6. This CDR3 has 16 amino acids. Looked up from germline, CDR1 is MNHEY and CDR2 is SVGAGI.

The chain has TRBV4-3 and TRBJ2-7; 9 positions agree with TRBD2. CDR3 length equals 17 residues. The germline V gene has CDR1 LGHNA and CDR2 YSLEER. V lost 0 bases to trimming and J lost 4 bases; unmatched junction nucleotides: 10. Here the CDR3 reads CASSQEIDSSGIYEQYF. The CDR3 bases are TGCGCCAGCAGCCAAGAAATCGACTCTAGCGGGATATACGAGCAGTACTTC.

DNA for the CDR3: TGTGCCAGCTCACTCGGACTAGTAGACGGGGAGCTGTTTTTT. This translates into CASSLGLVDGELFF. The chain links TRBV18 to TRBJ2-2; 7 bases line up with TRBD2. The ends lost 4 bases at V and 7 bases at J; junction bases unmatched: 6. The length of the CDR3 is 14 residues. Germline V lookup: CDR1 KGHSH, CDR2 LQKENI.

Only a few counts were recorded for this clone. The chain employs TRBV4-2 and TRBJ2-2, with 8 bases matching TRBD2. Trimming at V came to 2 bases and at J to 9 bases, leaving 8 bases not matched to a gene. CDR1 and CDR2 (germline): LGHNA, YNFKEQ. The CDR3 contains 15 residues. The CDR3 DNA reads as TGTGCCAGCAGCCAAAGTAGCGGGGAGGTGAGGGAGCTGTTTTTT. Residues: CASSQSSGEVRELFF.

The CDR3 loop is CASSHSSNYGYTF. The CDR3 DNA reads as TGTGCCAGCAGCCACAGTTCCAACTATGGCTACACCTTC. This chain joins TRBV7-9 and TRBJ1-2; no firm D call. CDR1 is SEHNR and CDR2 is FQNEAQ in the germline V gene (reference sequence). Trimming took 5 bases from V and 2 from J, leaving 9 bases between them. This CDR3 is built from 13 residues.

This clone was recorded once. The J gene is TRBJ1-4, the V gene TRBV6-5; D might be TRBD1 (6 bases). Trimming left V 0 bases short and J 2 bases short, with 10 bases between. CDR3 length: 16 residues. CDR1 is MNHEY, CDR2 SVGAGI, per germline. CDR3 coding DNA: TGTGCCAGCAGTTACTCCTTCACAGGGACTAATGAAAAACTGTTTTTT. Protein: CASSYSFTGTNEKLFF.

The chain is built from TRBV6-5 and TRBJ2-5, with D unclear. The germline V gene has CDR1 MNHEY and CDR2 SVGAGI. V was trimmed by 9 bases and J by 2 bases, leaving 16 bases between them. CDR3 length: 14 residues. CDR3 region: CASSPRGVQETQYF. Written as DNA, the CDR3 is TGTGCCAGTTCCCCTCGAGGAGTTCAAGAGACCCAGTACTTC.

The rearrangement joins TRBV14 to TRBJ2-2, with D possibly matching TRBD1 (5 bases). The germline CDR1 and CDR2 sequences are SGHDN and FVKESK. V lost 1 base and J 7 bases, leaving 16 bases between the germline ends. The CDR3 is made up of 16 amino acids. The CDR3 coding sequence is TGTGCCAGCAGCCAAGGGCAGGGTGCGGTCTACGGGGAGCTGTTTTTT. Protein: CASSQGQGAVYGELFF.

A remark on this clone: One junction end disagrees with the germline gene, perhaps due to a read error. The same CDR3 also results from other DNA sequences found in this sample. J is TRBJ2-3 and V is TRBV7-7; D is unresolved. This CDR3 comprises 12 residues. Germline V gives CDR1 SSHAT, CDR2 FNYEAQ (reference sequence). CDR3 loop: CASSPGTDTQYF. The DNA of the CDR3 is TGTGCTAGCAGCCCTGGCACAGATACGCAGTATTTT.

This clone was seen only a few times. One end of the junction varies from germline; a read error may be responsible. The chain joins TRBV29-1 to TRBJ2-3, with TRBD1 identical over 8 bases. Germline CDR1 reads SQVTM; CDR2 reads ANQGSEA. The CDR3 totals 16 residues. Here the CDR3 DNA reads TGCAGCATTGATGGCGCGCCGACAGGGGACACAGATACGCAGTATTTT. Its protein product is CSIDGAPTGDTDTQYF.

This sequence joins TRBV6-5 and TRBJ2-7, with 8 bases matching TRBD1. CDR1 is MNHEY, CDR2 SVGAGI, per germline. V shed 6 bases, J shed 1 base, and the junction held 8 bases outside the gene matches. The CDR3 runs to 15 residues. CDR3 DNA: TGTGCCAGCAGACGCCTGGGACAGGAGTCCTACGAGCAGTACTTC. Residues: CASRRLGQESYEQYF.

V gene TRBV6-5 combines with J gene TRBJ2-3, with TRBD1 matching 8 bases. The CDR3 totals 15 residues. J gave up 3 bases and V 7 bases, and 9 bases lay outside the gene matches. Germline-derived CDR1 and CDR2 are MNHEY and SVGAGI. In DNA form, the CDR3 reads TGTGCCAGCAACCCGCAGGGGGCTAAGACAGATACGCAGTATTTT. It yields the protein CASNPQGAKTDTQYF.

The chain employs TRBV6-1 and TRBJ1-2; the match to TRBD1 covers 10 bases. Germline-derived CDR1 and CDR2 are MNHNS and SASEGT. Trimming removed 5 bases from V and 6 bases from J; junction bases left unmatched: 6. The CDR3 extends over 14 amino acids. The CDR3: CASSWDRGGNGYTF. In DNA form, the CDR3 reads TGTGCCAGCAGTTGGGACAGGGGAGGGAATGGCTACACCTTC.

The chain has TRBV6-5 and TRBJ2-7, with D possibly being TRBD1 (6 bases). Between the trimmed V and J ends, which lost 0 bases and 2 bases, there was a span of 14 bases. This CDR3 contains 16 residues. CDR1 is MNHEY and CDR2 is SVGAGI in the germline V gene. The CDR3 loop reads CASSYSTGKGTYEQYF. CDR3 DNA sequence: TGTGCCAGCAGTTACTCTACAGGGAAGGGAACCTACGAGCAGTACTTC.

The chain recombines TRBV10-3 with TRBJ1-2; 7 nucleotides align to TRBD1. Germline trimming cut 1 base from V and 5 bases from J; bases unmatched to any gene: 1. This CDR3 spans 13 amino acids. CDR1 is ENHRY, CDR2 SYGVKD, per germline. The DNA of the CDR3 is TGTGCCATCAGTGAGTTACAGGGGTATGGCTACACCTTC. Encoded protein: CAISELQGYGYTF.

This chain joins TRBV28 and TRBJ2-5, with TRBD1 identical over 9 bases. The end of the DNA fits TRBJ2-7 better, so the J call may be wrong. The CDR3 loop spans 15 amino acids. The germline CDR1 and CDR2 sequences are MDHEN and SYDVKM. DNA of the CDR3: TGTGCCAGCAGTCCTACGACAGGGGGTCTCCACGAGCAGTACTTC. Translation gives CASSPTTGGLHEQYF.

The V and J genes are TRBV7-9 and TRBJ1-3; D remains ambiguous. The ends were cut back, 7 bases at V and 0 bases at J, with 16 bases in the middle. The length of the CDR3 is 16 residues. Germline CDR1 and CDR2: SEHNR and FQNEAQ (reference sequence). CDR3 coding DNA: TGTGCCAGCATTAATATAAAGCCTATCTCTGGAAACACCATATATTTT. Amino acids: CASINIKPISGNTIYF.

V gene TRBV11-2 combines with J gene TRBJ2-2, with D unclear. The germline CDR1 and CDR2 sequences are SGHAT and FQNNGV. The CDR3 totals 15 residues. Trimming pared 0 bases from V and 4 bases from J, leaving 9 bases between. The CDR3 is CASSLDRPPTGELFF. The CDR3 DNA is TGTGCCAGCAGCTTAGACAGGCCCCCCACCGGGGAGCTGTTTTTT.